The 12 T cell receptor beta chains given below trace back to one sample, sequenced in a study of OX40 agonist ivuxolimab in advanced cancers. Generated by immunoSEQ multiplex PCR, the TCRdb table keeps only in-frame clones and is missing some. The sample holds about 62,000 clones, 87% seen once. The specimen was CD4+ or CD8+ T cells sorted from blood, collected in a trial of the OX40 agonist ivuxolimab. All receptors come from an adult with an advanced solid tumor such as melanoma, head and neck, liver or kidney cancer.

This sequence joins TRBV6-6 and TRBJ2-5; a possible D gene is TRBD1 (7 bases). Trimming stripped 4 bases from V and 4 bases from J, with 13 bases between. This CDR3 is 14 amino acids long. CDR1 MNHNY and CDR2 SVGAGI come from the germline V gene (reference sequence). The CDR3, as DNA: TGTGCCAGCAGTTCAGGGGGGCCTGGAGAGACCCAGTACTTC. This sequence encodes CASSSGGPGETQYF.

The genes are TRBV5-1 and TRBJ2-1; 9 positions agree with TRBD1. This CDR3 has 17 residues. CDR1 is SGHRS, CDR2 YFSETQ, per germline. With 0 bases clipped from V and 2 bases from J, the junction kept 6 bases outside the gene matches. CDR3: CASSLARDRDPYNEQFF. The CDR3 DNA sequence: TGCGCCAGCAGCTTGGCCCGGGACAGGGACCCCTACAATGAGCAGTTCTTC.

The chain has TRBV7-6 and TRBJ2-5, with TRBD1 identical over 7 bases. Germline V gene sequence: CDR1 SGHVS, CDR2 FNYEAQ. The CDR3 has 15 residues. V lost 1 base to trimming and J lost 2 bases; unmatched junction nucleotides: 4. The CDR3 DNA is TGTGCCAGCAGCTTAGGACAGGGCGTTCAAGAGACCCAGTACTTC. It translates to CASSLGQGVQETQYF.

The chain links TRBV28 to TRBJ2-7; 7 bases fit TRBD2. Germline trimming cut 5 bases from V and 1 base from J; bases unmatched to any gene: 17. The germline V gene has CDR1 MDHEN and CDR2 SYDVKM. The CDR3 runs to 18 residues. CDR3 amino acids: CASSPRPFGGLSSYEQYF. DNA for the CDR3: TGTGCCAGCAGTCCCCGTCCGTTTGGGGGACTAAGTTCCTACGAGCAGTACTTC. Full variable domain (rest looked up from reference TRBV28 and TRBJ2-7): DVKVTQSSRYLVKRTGEKVFLECVQDMDHENMFWYRQDPGLGLRLIYFSYDVKMKEKGDIPEGYSVSREKKERFSLILESASTNQTSMYLCASSPRPFGGLSSYEQYFGPGTRLTVT.

V usage is TRBV9 and J usage is TRBJ2-1; D may correspond to TRBD1 or TRBD2 (5 bases each). The V and J ends lost 4 bases and 6 bases respectively, with 14 bases between them. This CDR3 is 14 amino acids long. CDR1 SGDLS and CDR2 YYNGEE come from the germline V gene. The CDR3 is CASSTRLGANEQFF. In DNA form, the CDR3 reads TGTGCCAGCAGCACCCGACTCGGGGCCAATGAGCAGTTCTTC.

This clone was seen just once. This rearrangement joins TRBV11-3 to TRBJ2-3; TRBD2 aligns across 10 bases. The CDR3 is 16 amino acids. The germline gives CDR1 SGHNT, CDR2 YENEEA. J was trimmed by 4 bases and V by 1 base; bases with no gene match: 5. The CDR3 here is CASSLGLAGAADTQYF. In DNA form, the CDR3 reads TGTGCCAGCAGCTTAGGGCTAGCGGGAGCAGCAGATACGCAGTATTTT.

This chain uses TRBV19 with TRBJ1-5; D call uncertain. In germline, CDR1 is LNHDA, CDR2 SQIVND (reference sequence). This CDR3 comprises 13 residues. Trimming cost V 3 bases and J 3 bases, with 6 bases left between them. The CDR3 reads CASSIGFNQPQHF. Written as DNA, the CDR3 is TGTGCCAGTAGTATTGGATTCAATCAGCCCCAGCATTTT.

In DNA form, the CDR3 reads TGTGCCAGCAGCTTAGCTGCATACAATGAGCAGTTCTTC. Protein sequence: CASSLAAYNEQFF. The chain has TRBV7-3 and TRBJ2-1; D is unclear. The CDR3 totals 13 residues. CDR1 and CDR2 (germline): SGHTA, FQGTGA. V was trimmed by 2 bases and J by 4 bases, leaving 6 bases between them.

The chain carries TRBV18 and TRBJ2-7; the D is unclear. This CDR3 is built from 12 residues. The V end was cut by 5 bases, the J end by 3 bases, with 8 bases between. CDR1 is KGHSH and CDR2 is LQKENI in the germline V gene. This CDR3 is CASSELDYEQYF. CDR3 DNA: TGTGCCAGCTCAGAACTGGACTACGAGCAGTACTTC.

This rearrangement joins TRBV19 to TRBJ1-3; D not resolved. This CDR3 contains 15 residues. Trimming took off 7 bases at V and 4 bases at J, with 17 bases between the two ends. CDR1 and CDR2 from the germline V gene are LNHDA and SQIVND (reference sequence). CDR3 sequence (DNA): TGTGCCAGTACTCGGGCCTCCATCGGCGGAAACACCATATATTTT. It yields the protein CASTRASIGGNTIYF.

The rearrangement links TRBV7-9 to TRBJ1-2; no clear D gene. Germline CDR1 SEHNR, CDR2 FQNEAQ (reference sequence). The CDR3 loop spans 15 amino acids. V was shortened by 3 bases and J by 0 bases, with 11 bases between the two germline ends. The DNA for the CDR3 is TGTGCCAGCAGCTTGCCGGACGGAGCTAACTATGGCTACACCTTC. Its translation is CASSLPDGANYGYTF.

The chain has TRBV5-8 and TRBJ1-1; D is possibly TRBD1 (5 bases). This CDR3 has 16 amino acids. The V gene lost 1 base and the J gene lost 4 bases, with 17 bases spanning the gap. Germline CDR1 is SGHTS and CDR2 is YDEGEE. The CDR3 DNA sequence: TGTGCCAGCAGCTTGAATTTTCAGGGAAGCATCACTGAAGCTTTCTTT. Amino acid sequence: CASSLNFQGSITEAFF.